The 7 T cell receptor beta chains presented below share a single source sample, sequenced in a study of T cells in Graves' hyperthyroidism and ophthalmopathy. The investigators amplified TCR beta CDR3 regions from RNA transcripts. First-round RT-PCR of the TCR CDR3 relied on the HTBI primer set. TCRdb ran MiXCR on the multiplex PCR reads and lists one entry per CDR3 protein. The sample has approximately 570,000 distinct CDR3 sequences; 15% to 20% are singletons. The source material was blood. These TCRs come from a man between 35 and 55 years old with Graves' ophthalmopathy.

This chain joins TRBV7-9 and TRBJ1-1; D not resolved. The CDR3 loop spans 13 amino acids. V was clipped by 5 bases and J by 4 bases, with 11 bases between them. Germline V CDR1 and CDR2: SEHNR, FQNEAQ (reference sequence). The DNA for the CDR3 is TGTGCCAGCAGCCCTGGACGTGGCACTGAAGCTTTCTTT. This translates into CASSPGRGTEAFF. Filled out from reference TRBV7-9 and TRBJ1-1, the complete variable domain reads DTGVSQNPRHKITKRGQNVTFRCDPISEHNRLYWYRQTLGQGPEFLTYFQNEAQLEKSRLLSDRFSAERPKGSFSTLEIQRTEQGDSAMYLCASSPGRGTEAFFGQGTRLTVV.

CDR3 DNA sequence: TGTGCCTGGAGGGCGGGGAACTCCTACGAGCAGTACTTC. Translated: CAWRAGNSYEQYF. This rearrangement joins TRBV30 to TRBJ2-7; TRBD2 might be the D (6 bases). This CDR3 comprises 13 residues. Germline values: CDR1 GTSNPN, CDR2 SVGIG (reference sequence). V lost 3 bases, J lost 0 bases, and 9 bases lay in between.

The sample holds a few counts of this clonotype. The rearrangement joins TRBV10-3 to TRBJ1-5; no clear D. Germline CDR1 is ENHRY and CDR2 is SYGVKD. The CDR3 consists of 16 residues. Trimming pared 3 bases from V and 1 base from J, leaving 13 bases between. CDR3 sequence reads: CAISEARQPSNQPQHF. The CDR3 nucleotides are TGTGCCATCAGTGAAGCTAGGCAACCGAGCAATCAGCCCCAGCATTTT.

This clonotype was seen ten or more times. This rearrangement joins TRBV5-1 to TRBJ2-5; possible D gene TRBD1, 5 bases. V was trimmed by 0 bases and J by 3 bases, leaving 9 bases between them. CDR1 is SGHRS and CDR2 is YFSETQ in the germline V gene. The CDR3 totals 14 residues. CDR3: CASSLGTGEETQYF. CDR3 DNA: TGCGCCAGCAGCTTGGGAACAGGAGAAGAGACCCAGTACTTC.

The chain has TRBV9 and TRBJ2-1; the match to TRBD2 covers 7 bases. The germline gives CDR1 SGDLS, CDR2 YYNGEE. V lost 0 bases, J lost 7 bases, and 7 bases stayed unmatched. This CDR3 contains 15 residues. This CDR3 is CASSVEAGWGNEQFF. The CDR3 DNA follows: TGTGCCAGCAGCGTAGAAGCGGGATGGGGTAATGAGCAGTTCTTC.

At least ten counts were recorded for this clonotype. The chain uses TRBV12-3 or TRBV12-4 and TRBJ2-3; D is possibly TRBD2 (6 bases). Trimming took off 7 bases at V and 0 bases at J, with 8 bases between the two ends. The length of the CDR3 is 13 residues. The CDR3 DNA is TGTGCCAGCAACCGGGGGAGCACAGATACGCAGTATTTT. It yields the protein CASNRGSTDTQYF.

This clonotype has only a few counts. The CDR3 sequence is CASSPRTGADTEAFF. The CDR3 DNA reads as TGTGCCAGTAGTCCCCGGACAGGGGCGGACACTGAAGCTTTCTTT. The V call is TRBV19, the J call TRBJ1-1; 9 bases line up with TRBD1. This CDR3 contains 15 residues. Trimming at V came to 5 bases and at J to 3 bases, leaving 7 bases not matched to a gene. The germline gives CDR1 LNHDA, CDR2 SQIVND (reference sequence).